This T cell receptor (beta chain) appears in the sequencing data of a study of early T cells in non-severe SARS-CoV-2 infection. The wider study: The chains were unpaired, and the sequenced material was bulk RNA from unsorted whole blood.

Study-level findings and limits: The study's VDJdb matching favored anti-spike CD8 responses and missed private and CD4 specificities.

Individual cDNA molecules each received unique molecular identifiers attached to them. TCRdb called the 5' RACE reads again in MiXCR, with one record for every CDR3 protein. The sample carries about 77,000 distinct CDR3 sequences, around a tenth recorded once. Concerning this clonotype: The antigen is undetermined.

Germline CDR1 and CDR2: SQVTM and ANQGSEA. Trimming cost V 6 bases and J 0 bases, with 6 bases left between them. The CDR3 covers 11 residues. The clonotype originates from an adult who was a healthcare worker with PCR-confirmed SARS-CoV-2 infection or an uninfected control (not recorded which). Sequencing was done on a sample of whole blood. The chain combines TRBV29-1 with TRBJ2-7; D remains unclear. The CDR3 spells CSVGHSYEQYF. As DNA, the CDR3 is TGCAGCGTAGGCCACTCCTACGAGCAGTACTTC.